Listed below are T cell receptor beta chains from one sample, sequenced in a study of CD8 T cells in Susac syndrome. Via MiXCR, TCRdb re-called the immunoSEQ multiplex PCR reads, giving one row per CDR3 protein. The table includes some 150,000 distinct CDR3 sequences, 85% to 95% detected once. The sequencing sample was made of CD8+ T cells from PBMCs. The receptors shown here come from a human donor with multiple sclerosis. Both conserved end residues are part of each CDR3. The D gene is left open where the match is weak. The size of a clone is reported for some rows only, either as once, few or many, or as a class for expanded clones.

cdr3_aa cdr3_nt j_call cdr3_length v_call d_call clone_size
CASSYGQGEYNEQFF TGTGCCAGCAGTTACGGACAGGGGGAGTACAATGAGCAGTTCTTC TRBJ2-1 15 TRBV6-2/TRBV6-3 TRBD1 -
CASSQVEGRRGEQYF TGCGCCAGCAGCCAAGTGGAAGGGCGCCGAGGCGAGCAGTACTTC TRBJ2-7 15 TRBV4-3 - -
CASSILGGLDTEAFF TGTGCCAGTAGTATCTTAGGGGGCTTGGACACTGAAGCTTTCTTT TRBJ1-1 15 TRBV19 TRBD1 -
CASSLMSSAAEQYF TGCGCCAGCAGCTTGATGTCCTCCGCCGCCGAGCAGTACTTC TRBJ2-7 14 TRBV5-1 - -
CASRRSKGAYNEQFF TGTGCCAGCAGGAGATCTAAGGGGGCCTACAATGAGCAGTTCTTC TRBJ2-1 15 TRBV2 - -
CASSLLRDTDTQYF TGTGCCAGCAGTTTATTGAGGGACACAGATACGCAGTATTTT TRBJ2-3 14 TRBV28 - -
CASSPGQVTNTEAFF TGTGCCAGCAGCCCAGGACAGGTCACGAACACTGAAGCTTTCTTT TRBJ1-1 15 TRBV9 TRBD1 once
CASSEGRRYQETQYF TGTGCCAGCAGTGAAGGCAGGAGATACCAAGAGACCCAGTACTTC TRBJ2-5 15 TRBV25-1 - -
CASSYSMRQPQHF TGTGCCAGCAGTTACTCGATGCGTCAGCCCCAGCATTTT TRBJ1-5 13 TRBV6-2/TRBV6-3 - -
CASSFAEAEAFF TGTGCCAGCAGCTTCGCGGAGGCTGAAGCTTTCTTT TRBJ1-1 12 TRBV5-6 - -
CASSLATVPSSYNEQFF TGTGCCAGCAGCTTGGCGACAGTCCCTAGCTCCTACAATGAGCAGTTCTTC TRBJ2-1 17 TRBV5-6 - -
CASSDYQDIGLGAEAFF TGTGCCAGCAGCGACTACCAAGACATCGGGTTGGGGGCTGAAGCTTTCTTT TRBJ1-1 17 TRBV3-1 - -
CASSYSMGGSTDTQYF TGTGCCAGCAGTTACTCGATGGGGGGATCCACAGATACGCAGTATTTT TRBJ2-3 16 TRBV6-5 - -
CASSQEGEQFF TGCGCCAGCAGCCAAGAGGGTGAGCAGTTCTTC TRBJ2-1 11 TRBV4-1 - -
CSASAAGRTEAFF TGCAGTGCTAGTGCCGCCGGTCGAACTGAAGCTTTCTTT TRBJ1-1 13 TRBV20-1 - once
CATSTSWVGEQYF TGTGCCACCAGCACCTCGTGGGTCGGGGAGCAGTACTTC TRBJ2-7 13 TRBV15 - -
CASSDRQARTPLHF TGTGCCAGCAGTGATAGGCAGGCCAGAACTCCCCTCCACTTT TRBJ1-6 14 TRBV2 - -
CASSQEGLAGAYEQYF TGTGCCAGCAGCCAAGAGGGGCTAGCGGGGGCCTACGAGCAGTACTTC TRBJ2-7 16 TRBV4-2 TRBD2 -
CASSQGVQGNYGYTF TGCGCCAGCAGCCAAGGGGTACAGGGGAACTATGGCTACACCTTC TRBJ1-2 15 TRBV4-3 TRBD1 once
CASRWDFDSPSYNSPLHF TGCGCCAGCAGATGGGACTTCGACTCGCCCTCCTATAATTCACCCCTCCACTTT TRBJ1-6 18 TRBV23-1 - -
CSARDGGYEQYF TGCAGTGCTAGAGATGGGGGCTACGAGCAGTACTTC TRBJ2-7 12 TRBV20-1 - -
CASSPGTRNTEAFF TGTGCCAGCAGCCCAGGGACGAGGAACACTGAAGCTTTCTTT TRBJ1-1 14 TRBV7-9 - -
CASSFSTANSPLHF TGTGCCAGCAGCTTCTCCACTGCCAATTCACCCCTCCACTTT TRBJ1-6 14 TRBV13 - -
CASSRATGYNEQFF TGTGCCAGCAGTCGCGCGACGGGCTACAATGAGCAGTTCTTC TRBJ2-1 14 TRBV27 - -
CASSNQVQPQHF TGTGCCAGCAGTAATCAGGTTCAGCCCCAGCATTTT TRBJ1-5 12 TRBV12-3/TRBV12-4 - -
CSVQSRDYTDTQYF TGCAGCGTTCAATCCAGGGACTACACAGATACGCAGTATTTT TRBJ2-3 14 TRBV29-1 TRBD2 -
CSVGQGANTEAFF TGCAGCGTTGGGCAGGGAGCGAACACTGAAGCTTTCTTT TRBJ1-1 13 TRBV29-1 - -
CSTPREGDVDEQFF TGCAGCACTCCCAGGGAGGGGGATGTGGATGAGCAGTTCTTC TRBJ2-1 14 TRBV29-1 - -
CASSQQGERTDTQYF TGTGCCAGCAGTCAACAGGGGGAGAGAACAGATACGCAGTATTTT TRBJ2-3 15 TRBV28 TRBD1 -
CASSLNWGLGNTIYF TGTGCCAGCAGCTTAAATTGGGGGCTGGGAAACACCATATATTTT TRBJ1-3 15 TRBV11-2 - -
CASSVEGKGPYEQYF TGTGCCAGCAGCGTAGAGGGTAAGGGCCCTTACGAGCAGTACTTC TRBJ2-7 15 TRBV9 - once
CAWRLGYEQYF TGTGCCTGGAGATTGGGTTACGAGCAGTACTTC TRBJ2-7 11 TRBV30 - -
CASSQDAGPYNEQFF TGCGCCAGCAGCCAAGACGCGGGTCCCTACAATGAGCAGTTCTTC TRBJ2-1 15 TRBV4-1 - -
CSVEDGANVLTF TGCAGCGTTGAAGATGGGGCCAACGTCCTGACTTTC TRBJ2-6 12 TRBV29-1 - -
CSALGLAASYEQYF TGCAGTGCCCTGGGACTAGCAGCGTCCTACGAGCAGTACTTC TRBJ2-7 14 TRBV20-1 TRBD2 -
CASSDRQGSGANVLTF TGTGCCAGCAGCGATCGACAGGGTTCTGGGGCCAACGTCCTGACTTTC TRBJ2-6 16 TRBV27 TRBD1 -
CASSRRVGTDTQYF TGTGCCAGCAGCCGCCGGGTAGGCACAGATACGCAGTATTTT TRBJ2-3 14 TRBV12-3/TRBV12-4 - -
CASSAGLAGLSSTDTQYF TGCGCCAGCAGCGCGGGACTAGCGGGGCTATCTAGCACAGATACGCAGTATTTT TRBJ2-3 18 TRBV5-1 TRBD2 -
CASSQDAGTINSPLHF TGTGCCAGCAGCCAAGACGCCGGGACAATTAATTCACCCCTCCACTTT TRBJ1-6 16 TRBV3-1 - -
CASSSRTSGEGNEQFF TGTGCCAGCAGCTCCCGGACTAGCGGGGAAGGCAATGAGCAGTTCTTC TRBJ2-1 16 TRBV13 TRBD2 -
CSASTGVDSTDTQYF TGCAGTGCTAGTACAGGTGTAGATAGCACAGATACGCAGTATTTT TRBJ2-3 15 TRBV20-1 - -